One and the same sample provided the 18 T cell receptor beta chains below, sequenced in a study of shared clonotypes between healthy human individuals. Assay: immunoSEQ multiplex PCR; the TCRdb copy retains only in-frame clones and omits some. The sample has about 92,000 clones; almost 70% are singletons. The sample taken for sequencing was memory CD8+ T cells sorted from blood. Subset noted: CD45RO+ cells pooled with CCR7-negative TemRA cells. The source of these receptors is a man in his thirties or forties in good health.

The chain carries TRBV21-1 and TRBJ2-7; the D call in the table, TRBD1, was not verified against the DNA. TRBV21-1 is recorded as a pseudogene. This CDR3 has 14 amino acids. CDR3 amino acids: CARHRSGQLYEQYF. The CDR3 coding sequence is TGTGCCAGGCACCGTTCGGGACAGTTGTACGAGCAGTACTTC.

J is TRBJ1-3 and V is TRBV4-3, with D tentatively TRBD1 (6 bases). The V and J ends lost 0 bases and 4 bases respectively, with 13 bases between them. Germline V gene lookup returns CDR1 LGHNA and CDR2 YSLEER. This CDR3 has 16 residues. Written as DNA, the CDR3 is TGCGCCAGCAGCCAAGATGGGGGGGCGGCAGGAAACACCATATATTTT. It is translated as CASSQDGGAAGNTIYF.

CDR3 in DNA: TGTGCCAGCAGTTTTAGCGACACTAGCACAGATACGCAGTATTTT. Translating it yields CASSFSDTSTDTQYF. The genes are TRBV28 and TRBJ2-3, with a tentative D call TRBD2 (5 bases). From germline, CDR1 is MDHEN and CDR2 SYDVKM. V was cut by 3 bases and J by 0 bases, with 10 bases left in between. This CDR3 has 15 residues.

Here the CDR3 reads CASSDMGQTGYEQYF. The CDR3 coding sequence is TGTGCCAGCAGTGATATGGGGCAAACCGGCTACGAGCAGTACTTC. This rearrangement joins TRBV2 to TRBJ2-7; TRBD1 might be the D (5 bases). Germline V lookup: CDR1 SNHLY, CDR2 FYNNEI. This CDR3 comprises 15 residues. V was cut by 3 bases and J by 3 bases, with 15 bases left in between.

The chain is built from TRBV28 and TRBJ2-7; no definite D call. This CDR3 contains 11 residues. CDR1 MDHEN and CDR2 SYDVKM come from the germline V gene. V shed 6 bases and J shed 3 bases, with 6 bases lying between them. The CDR3 protein is CASRWNYEQYF. DNA for the CDR3: TGTGCCAGCAGGTGGAACTACGAGCAGTACTTC.

V usage is TRBV9 and J usage is TRBJ2-3; no clear D gene. The V end was cut by 0 bases, the J end by 0 bases, with 14 bases between. CDR1 and CDR2 from the germline V gene are SGDLS and YYNGEE. This CDR3 contains 17 residues. The CDR3 here is CASSVGGSTSSTDTQYF. DNA of the CDR3: TGTGCCAGCAGCGTAGGTGGGTCGACCTCTAGCACAGATACGCAGTATTTT.

This clone appeared a few times. J is TRBJ1-5 and V is TRBV6-5, with D maybe TRBD1 (5 bases). Trimming removed 5 bases at V and 8 bases at J, with 13 bases between. The germline gives CDR1 MNHEY, CDR2 SVGAGI. The CDR3 is 13 residues long. DNA of the CDR3: TGTGCCAGCAGTCTGGACGGGGGGAAGCCCCAGCATTTT. It is translated as CASSLDGGKPQHF.

The V and J genes are TRBV7-2 and TRBJ1-3; D uncertain. CDR3 length: 15 amino acids. Per the germline V gene, CDR1 is SGHTA and CDR2 is FQGNSA. The ends were cut back, 5 bases at V and 6 bases at J, with 17 bases in the middle. The DNA of the CDR3 is TGTGCCAGCAGCCCAGAGGTTGGATATACAAACACCATATATTTT. Its protein is CASSPEVGYTNTIYF.

The chain joins TRBV7-2 to TRBJ2-2; D may be TRBD2 (6 bases). The CDR3 spans 16 residues. V was clipped by 4 bases and J by 4 bases, with 16 bases between them. Germline loops: CDR1 SGHTA, CDR2 FQGNSA. This CDR3 is CASSSPLGLITGELFF. As DNA, the CDR3 is TGTGCCAGCAGCTCCCCCCTTGGACTAATCACCGGGGAGCTGTTTTTT.

This clone came up once. The V and J genes are TRBV6-5 and TRBJ1-5; D is uncertain. The CDR3 loop spans 15 amino acids. Germline assignment: CDR1 MNHEY and CDR2 SVGAGI. Trimming cost V 0 bases and J 5 bases, with 11 bases left between them. CDR3 DNA sequence: TGTGCCAGCAGTTACTCCGCCGAGGGTGATCAGCCCCAGCATTTT. The encoded protein is CASSYSAEGDQPQHF.

Ten or more counts support this clone. Other DNA sequences in this sample translate to the same CDR3. The chain's CDR3 is CASSDGTGNTGELFF. In nucleotides, the CDR3 is TGTGCCAGCAGTGACGGGACAGGGAACACCGGGGAGCTGTTTTTT. The rearrangement joins TRBV6-4 to TRBJ2-2; 8 bases map to TRBD1. V gave up 2 bases and J gave up 1 base; unmatched junction bases: 0. CDR3 length equals 15 residues. Germline CDR1 and CDR2: MRHNA and SNTAGT.

V is TRBV7-9 and J is TRBJ2-1; D may be TRBD2 (6 bases). The germline V and J ends were trimmed by 0 bases and 7 bases, with 16 bases remaining between them. This CDR3 contains 16 residues. Germline V CDR1 and CDR2: SEHNR, FQNEAQ (reference sequence). In DNA form, the CDR3 reads TGTGCCAGCAGCTTAGCGCCAGCCGGGAGTAGGAATGAGCAGTTCTTC. This translates into CASSLAPAGSRNEQFF.

The V call is TRBV4-1, the J call TRBJ2-7; TRBD2 might be the D (6 bases). The CDR3 loop spans 14 amino acids. Trimming pared 0 bases from V and 2 bases from J, leaving 8 bases between. The germline V gene encodes CDR1 MGHRA and CDR2 YSYEKL. CDR3 DNA: TGCGCCAGCAGCCAAGAGACGGGAGCCTACGAGCAGTACTTC. Translated: CASSQETGAYEQYF.

This chain links TRBV25-1 with TRBJ1-4; no reliable D call. The length of the CDR3 is 18 residues. Germline V CDR1 and CDR2: MGHDK, SYGVNS. Between the trimmed V and J ends, which lost 1 base and 6 bases, there was a span of 21 bases. This chain's CDR3 is CASSESKGRNPRDEKLFF. In nucleotides, the CDR3 is TGTGCCAGCAGTGAATCCAAAGGTCGGAATCCCCGGGATGAAAAACTGTTTTTT. The full variable domain, with the rest looked up from reference TRBV25-1 and TRBJ1-4, is EADIYQTPRYLVIGTGKKITLECSQTMGHDKMYWYQQDPGMELHLIHYSYGVNSTEKGDLSSESTVSRIRTEHFPLTLESARPSHTSQYLCASSESKGRNPRDEKLFFGSGTQLSVL.

The chain recombines TRBV2 with TRBJ1-2, with no clear D. The CDR3 consists of 14 residues. In germline, CDR1 is SNHLY, CDR2 FYNNEI. The ends were cut back, 8 bases at V and 1 base at J, with 14 bases in the middle. The CDR3 is CASSGRGLNYGYTF. In DNA, the CDR3 is TGTGCCAGCTCTGGGAGAGGACTTAACTATGGCTACACCTTC.

The V call is TRBV13, the J call TRBJ1-2; D not certain. V was pared by 1 base and J by 8 bases, with 20 bases between. Looked up from germline, CDR1 is PRHDT and CDR2 is FYEKMQ (reference sequence). The CDR3 contains 16 residues. Written as DNA, the CDR3 is TGTGCCAGCAGCTTAGAGGGTCCCTTAAACGGCGGGGGCTACACCTTC. Translating gives CASSLEGPLNGGGYTF.

The chain recombines TRBV5-1 with TRBJ1-3, with D tentatively TRBD1 (5 bases). From germline, CDR1 is SGHRS and CDR2 YFSETQ. This CDR3 region has 14 residues. With 3 bases removed from V and 2 bases from J, the gap between germline ends came to 9 bases. The CDR3 DNA reads TGCGCCAGCAGCTCTAGGGGAACTGGAAACACCATATATTTT. It yields the protein CASSSRGTGNTIYF.

The chain uses TRBV5-4 and TRBJ2-7; D uncertain. The CDR3 extends over 15 amino acids. The germline CDR1 and CDR2 sequences are SGHNT and YYREEE (reference sequence). V was trimmed by 1 base and J by 5 bases, leaving 16 bases between them. CDR3 nucleotide sequence: TGTGCCAGCAGCTTGCCCGGGCCCCCTAGGGACGAGCAGTACTTC. It yields the protein CASSLPGPPRDEQYF.